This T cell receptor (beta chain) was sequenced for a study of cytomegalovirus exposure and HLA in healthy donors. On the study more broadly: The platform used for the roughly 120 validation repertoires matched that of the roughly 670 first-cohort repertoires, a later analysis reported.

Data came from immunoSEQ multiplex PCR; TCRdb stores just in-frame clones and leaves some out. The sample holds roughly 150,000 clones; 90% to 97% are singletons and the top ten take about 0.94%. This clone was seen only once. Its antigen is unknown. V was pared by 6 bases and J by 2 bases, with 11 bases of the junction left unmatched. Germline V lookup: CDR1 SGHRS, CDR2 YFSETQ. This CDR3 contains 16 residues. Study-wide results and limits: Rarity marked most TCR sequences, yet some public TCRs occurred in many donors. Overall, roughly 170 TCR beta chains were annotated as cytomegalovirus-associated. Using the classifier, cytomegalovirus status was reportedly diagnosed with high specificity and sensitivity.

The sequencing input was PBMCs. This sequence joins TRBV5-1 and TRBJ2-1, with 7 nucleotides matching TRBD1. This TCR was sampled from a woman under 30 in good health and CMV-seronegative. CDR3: CASTPDRDITYNEQFF. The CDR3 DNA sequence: TGCGCCAGCACCCCTGACAGGGACATTACCTACAATGAGCAGTTCTTC.